A single sample gave rise to the 21 T cell receptor beta chains below, sequenced in a study of CD8 T cells in Susac syndrome. A quantity of roughly 0.5 to 1 ug RNA underwent reverse transcription using random hexamers. Via MiXCR, TCRdb re-called the immunoSEQ multiplex PCR reads, giving one row per CDR3 protein. In the table there are 130,000 or so distinct CDR3 sequences, about 94% of which are singletons. Specimen: CD8+ T cells from PBMCs. Every receptor here comes from a human donor with Susac syndrome.

The chain couples TRBV9 to TRBJ2-7; TRBD1 aligns across 8 bases. Trimming cost V 4 bases and J 7 bases; bases outside gene matches: 4. Looked up from germline, CDR1 is SGDLS and CDR2 is YYNGEE. The CDR3 loop spans 12 amino acids. The CDR3 loop reads CASSFRQGEQYF. The DNA for the CDR3 is TGTGCCAGCAGCTTTAGACAGGGGGAGCAGTACTTC.

The chain links TRBV20-1 to TRBJ1-1; the D is unclear. The CDR3 is 13 amino acids. The V end lost 1 base, the J end lost 4 bases, and 10 bases lay between the germline ends. Germline values: CDR1 DFQATT, CDR2 SNEGSKA (reference sequence). CDR3 in amino acids: CSARALGGTEAFF. For the CDR3, the DNA is TGCAGTGCTAGAGCGTTGGGTGGCACTGAAGCTTTCTTT.

This chain connects TRBV9 to TRBJ1-2; D is possibly TRBD1 (6 bases). The V gene lost 0 bases and the J gene lost 4 bases, with 10 bases spanning the gap. The CDR3 has 14 amino acids. The germline CDR1 and CDR2 sequences are SGDLS and YYNGEE. The CDR3 spells CASSVGRGIYGYTF. CDR3 coding DNA: TGTGCCAGCAGCGTAGGAAGGGGGATCTATGGCTACACCTTC.

The chain uses TRBV20-1 and TRBJ1-5; D gene ambiguous. Germline CDR1 is DFQATT and CDR2 is SNEGSKA (reference sequence). The germline V and J ends were trimmed by 0 bases and 7 bases, with 13 bases remaining between them. This CDR3 has 14 amino acids. The chain's CDR3 is CSARDRGIIQPQHF. The CDR3 DNA sequence: TGCAGTGCTAGAGATCGGGGTATCATCCAGCCCCAGCATTTT.

This rearrangement joins TRBV5-1 to TRBJ2-1, with D uncertain. Per the germline V gene, CDR1 is SGHRS and CDR2 is YFSETQ. Trimming pared 2 bases from V and 8 bases from J, leaving 8 bases between. The CDR3 is 12 residues long. Here the CDR3 DNA reads TGCGCCAGCAGCTTTATACTGGATGAGCAGTTCTTC. Translation: CASSFILDEQFF.

The chain links TRBV14 to TRBJ1-1, with D perhaps TRBD1 (5 bases). Per germline, CDR1 SGHDN and CDR2 FVKESK. This CDR3 is built from 16 residues. Trimming stripped 1 base from V and 0 bases from J, with 12 bases between. In DNA form, the CDR3 reads TGTGCCAGCAGCCAAGTATCGGGGCAGTTGAACACTGAAGCTTTCTTT. Residues: CASSQVSGQLNTEAFF.

J is TRBJ2-7 and V is TRBV5-4; maybe TRBD1 (6 bases). This CDR3 region has 15 residues. The ends were cut back, 0 bases at V and 1 base at J, with 11 bases in the middle. CDR1 is SGHNT, CDR2 YYREEE, per germline (reference sequence). The CDR3 nucleotides read TGTGCCAGCAGCTTGGGGACAGAGGCTTCCTACGAGCAGTACTTC. As protein: CASSLGTEASYEQYF.

The rearrangement links TRBV9 to TRBJ2-1; D might be TRBD1 or TRBD2, each matching 6 bases. CDR1 and CDR2 from the germline V gene are SGDLS and YYNGEE. The length of the CDR3 is 15 residues. Trimming shortened V by 0 bases and J by 7 bases, and 14 bases separated the two germline ends. CDR3 residues: CASSVGGAPSNEQFF. CDR3 coding DNA: TGTGCCAGCAGCGTAGGGGGGGCCCCGTCGAATGAGCAGTTCTTC.

Points on this clonotype: The junction shows a germline mismatch at one end, possibly a read error. This chain joins TRBV13 and TRBJ1-6, with a weak D call TRBD1 (5 bases). CDR3 length: 15 residues. The germline gives CDR1 PRHDT, CDR2 FYEKMQ (reference sequence). CDR3 in DNA: TGTGCCAGCAGCTTAGTTTCGGGGGGGAATTCACCCCCCCACTTT. It translates to CASSLVSGGNSPPHF.

This chain links TRBV20-1 with TRBJ1-2; D not certain. V was pared by 1 base and J by 2 bases, with 8 bases between. The CDR3 is 13 amino acids. CDR1 and CDR2 (germline): DFQATT, SNEGSKA (reference sequence). CDR3 region: CSARVGHNYGYTF. For the CDR3, the DNA is TGCAGTGCTAGAGTTGGGCACAACTATGGCTACACCTTC.

This chain joins TRBV7-9 and TRBJ1-2; D not certain. Per the germline V gene, CDR1 is SEHNR and CDR2 is FQNEAQ (reference sequence). V lost 4 bases and J 4 bases, leaving 13 bases between the germline ends. CDR3 length equals 14 residues. In DNA form, the CDR3 reads TGTGCCAGCAGCTCAGCCCTCAACCCCTATGGCTACACCTTC. Amino acid sequence: CASSSALNPYGYTF.

This chain uses TRBV15 with TRBJ2-3; 7 bases match TRBD1. After removal of 3 bases from V and 5 bases from J, the junction contained 5 bases not matched to a gene. Germline V lookup: CDR1 LNHNV, CDR2 YYDKDF (reference sequence). The CDR3 covers 14 residues. CDR3 in DNA: TGTGCCACCAGCAGCTCAGACAGGGTAGATACGCAGTATTTT. It yields the protein CATSSSDRVDTQYF. The full variable domain, its missing parts supplied by reference TRBV15 and TRBJ2-3, is DAMVIQNPRYQVTQFGKPVTLSCSQTLNHNVMYWYQQKSSQAPKLLFHYYDKDFNNEADTPDNFQSRRPNTSFCFLDIRSPGLGDTAMYLCATSSSDRVDTQYFGPGTRLTVL.

The chain combines TRBV30 with TRBJ1-2; TRBD1 might be the D (5 bases). The CDR3 consists of 11 residues. Between the trimmed V and J ends, which lost 2 bases and 13 bases, there was a span of 14 bases. CDR1 and CDR2 from the germline V gene are GTSNPN and SVGIG (reference sequence). CDR3 sequence: CAWSKGRPSTF. The CDR3 coding sequence is TGTGCCTGGAGTAAGGGACGGCCAAGCACCTTC.

The rearrangement joins TRBV20-1 to TRBJ2-3, with a tentative D call TRBD2 (6 bases). Trimming pared 5 bases from V and 3 bases from J, leaving 18 bases between. CDR1 and CDR2 (germline): DFQATT, SNEGSKA (reference sequence). This CDR3 comprises 15 residues. As DNA, the CDR3 is TGCAGTGCTGGTGACGCTAGCGTCGCGACAGATACGCAGTATTTT. Encoded protein: CSAGDASVATDTQYF.

V usage is TRBV3-1 and J usage is TRBJ1-2; D call uncertain. Germline-derived CDR1 and CDR2 are LGHDT and YNNKEL (reference sequence). V lost 8 bases and J 0 bases, leaving 16 bases between the germline ends. CDR3 length equals 15 residues. DNA of the CDR3: TGTGCCAGCGAGGGCCCCCTCGGAGCTAACTATGGCTACACCTTC. Translation gives CASEGPLGANYGYTF.

This clonotype was seen just once. The chain couples TRBV5-1 to TRBJ2-3; D is perhaps TRBD1 (5 bases). V lost 4 bases, J lost 2 bases, and 14 bases lay in between. CDR3 size: 15 residues. Germline values: CDR1 SGHRS, CDR2 YFSETQ. The CDR3 region has the DNA TGCGCCAGCAGCAGCGACAGAGGCCCCACAGATACGCAGTATTTT. It is translated as CASSSDRGPTDTQYF. Variable domain in full (rest from reference TRBV5-1 and TRBJ2-3): KAGVTQTPRYLIKTRGQQVTLSCSPISGHRSVSWYQQTPGQGLQFLFEYFSETQRNKGNFPGRFSGRQFSNSRSEMNVSTLELGDSALYLCASSSDRGPTDTQYFGPGTRLTVL.

J is TRBJ2-1 and V is TRBV6-2 or TRBV6-3; D perhaps matches TRBD1 (5 bases). The CDR3 spans 16 residues. Germline V lookup: CDR1 MNHEY, CDR2 SVGEGT. V dropped 7 bases and J dropped 3 bases, with 19 bases sitting between them. The CDR3 here is CASTGSLRDSYNEQFF. The CDR3 DNA reads as TGTGCCAGCACTGGGTCACTGCGAGACAGCTACAATGAGCAGTTCTTC.

The V call is TRBV29-1, the J call TRBJ2-1; D is unclear. The CDR3 sequence is 10 residues long. Germline V gives CDR1 SQVTM, CDR2 ANQGSEA. Trimming took off 7 bases at V and 5 bases at J, with 6 bases between the two ends. This CDR3 reads CSGRNNEQFF. The CDR3 DNA is TGCAGCGGCAGGAACAATGAGCAGTTCTTC.

V and J are TRBV11-2 and TRBJ2-1; D gene uncertain. Germline assignment: CDR1 SGHAT and CDR2 FQNNGV. The CDR3 is 11 amino acids. V was pared by 5 bases and J by 8 bases, with 7 bases between. CDR3 DNA sequence: TGTGCCAGCAGCCCCTCCGATGAGCAGTTCTTC. Its translation is CASSPSDEQFF.

This clonotype occurred a few times. CDR3 amino acids: CASSLEETQYF. The CDR3 bases are TGTGCCAGCAGCTTGGAAGAGACCCAGTACTTC. J is TRBJ2-5 and V is TRBV5-4; no clear D gene. V dropped 0 bases and J dropped 3 bases, with 0 bases sitting between them. The CDR3 loop spans 11 amino acids. CDR1 and CDR2 from the germline V gene are SGHNT and YYREEE (reference sequence).

J is TRBJ2-7 and V is TRBV7-6, with 9 bases fitting TRBD1. CDR1 is SGHVS, CDR2 FNYEAQ, per germline. The CDR3 contains 13 residues. V trimming: 5 bases; J trimming: 6 bases; junction bases outside the gene matches: 5. The CDR3 loop is CASSLQTGGEQYF. CDR3 sequence (DNA): TGTGCCAGCAGCCTTCAGACAGGGGGCGAGCAGTACTTC.